These T cell receptor beta chains were read from a single sample in a study of Graves' ophthalmopathy and Graves' hyperthyroidism. TCRdb re-analysed the multiplex PCR reads in MiXCR, keeping a single row per CDR3 protein. The data contain about 210,000 distinct CDR3 sequences, around 30% of them singletons. The sample consisted of peripheral blood. The receptors here all came from a man aged 45 to 65 with Graves' ophthalmopathy. Each CDR3 is given with its conserved first and last residue. A D gene is named only where the DNA matches it firmly. Part of the rows lack a size; the others show once, few, many or a class for expanded clones.

J gene: TRBJ2-6
clone size: -
V gene: TRBV20-1
D gene: -
CDR3 protein: CSARDLSHAGANVLTF
CDR3 DNA: TGCAGTGCTAGAGACTTAAGCCACGCTGGGGCCAACGTCCTGACTTTC

J gene: TRBJ2-6
clone size: many
V gene: TRBV4-3
D gene: -
CDR3 protein: CASSQGGGANVLTF
CDR3 DNA: TGCGCCAGCAGCCAGGGCGGTGGGGCCAACGTCCTGACTTTC

J gene: TRBJ1-2
clone size: few
V gene: TRBV12-3/TRBV12-4
D gene: -
CDR3 protein: CASAQGDGRRPRYGYTF
CDR3 DNA: TGTGCCAGCGCCCAAGGTGATGGGAGACGGCCTCGCTATGGCTACACCTTC

J gene: TRBJ1-1
clone size: many
V gene: TRBV19
D gene: TRBD1
CDR3 protein: CASRKGQLNTEAFF
CDR3 DNA: TGTGCCAGTAGGAAGGGACAGTTGAACACTGAAGCTTTCTTT

J gene: TRBJ1-2
clone size: -
V gene: TRBV28
D gene: -
CDR3 protein: CASRRGGNYGYTF
CDR3 DNA: TGTGCCAGCAGGAGGGGCGGTAACTATGGCTACACCTTC

J gene: TRBJ1-5
clone size: many
V gene: TRBV12-5
D gene: TRBD1
CDR3 protein: CASGQTGGSQPQHF
CDR3 DNA: TGTGCTAGTGGTCAAACAGGGGGCAGTCAGCCCCAGCATTTT

J gene: TRBJ2-7
clone size: many
V gene: TRBV28
D gene: TRBD2
CDR3 protein: CAGGGPSPDEQYF
CDR3 DNA: TGTGCTGGGGGAGGGCCCTCTCCCGACGAGCAGTACTTC

J gene: TRBJ1-1
clone size: few
V gene: TRBV18
D gene: -
CDR3 protein: CASSRGTVNTEAFF
CDR3 DNA: TGTGCCAGCTCACGGGGGACGGTGAACACTGAAGCTTTCTTT

J gene: TRBJ2-7
clone size: many
V gene: TRBV12-3/TRBV12-4
D gene: -
CDR3 protein: CASSSELGQYF
CDR3 DNA: TGTGCCAGCAGTTCCGAGCTGGGGCAGTACTTC

J gene: TRBJ2-7
clone size: -
V gene: TRBV5-1
D gene: TRBD2
CDR3 protein: CASSLTSGRRRENEQYF
CDR3 DNA: TGCGCCAGCAGCTTGACTAGCGGGAGGCGCCGGGAGAACGAGCAGTACTTC

J gene: TRBJ2-7
clone size: many
V gene: TRBV6-1
D gene: -
CDR3 protein: CASSPSGPPYEQYF
CDR3 DNA: TGTGCCAGCAGTCCGTCCGGGCCCCCCTACGAGCAGTACTTC